Given below is one TCR beta chain in context. This CDR3 spans 14 amino acids. With 11 bases clipped from V and 2 bases from J, the junction kept 9 bases outside the gene matches. Germline values: CDR1 LNHDA, CDR2 SQIVND (reference sequence). This sample is drawn from a study of shared T cell receptors in the human thymus. Clones were sequenced by immunoSEQ multiplex PCR, and TCRdb holds only the in-frame ones, with some missing. The repertoire holds some 760,000 clones, with 70% to 90% as singletons. This same sample was also part of a study on human thymus T cells. That investigation notes: In corrective heart surgery, resections were taken, and these provided the thymus tissue. Within thymic and blood repertoires, V and J gene usage appeared to be biased. Related studies found that unrelated individuals share highly overlapping thymic repertoires.

The chain has TRBV19 and TRBJ2-1, with TRBD1 identical over 7 bases. The receptor comes from a girl under three years old with a congenital heart defect. The sequenced sample consisted of thymocytes. CDR3 residues: CAPDRDRPYNEQFF. The CDR3 DNA is TGTGCCCCAGACCGGGACAGACCCTACAATGAGCAGTTCTTC. The full variable domain, with the rest looked up from reference TRBV19 and TRBJ2-1, is DGGITQSPKYLFRKEGQNVTLSCEQNLNHDAMYWYRQDPGQGLRLIYYSQIVNDFQKGDIAEGYSVSREKKESFPLTVTSAQKNPTAFYLCAPDRDRPYNEQFFGPGTRLTVL.